These T cell receptor beta chains were read from a single sample in a study of beta chain features in type 1 diabetes. Repertoires were generated with immunoSEQ multiplex PCR, while TCRdb's copy carries only in-frame clones and drops some. The sample lists about 320,000 clones; approximately 14% were seen once. Sequenced sample: central memory CD4+ T cells from blood. The receptors here all came from a man in his thirties or forties in good health. CDR3s include the opening cysteine and the closing phenylalanine or tryptophan. Each record gives: J gene, D gene, V gene, clone size, CDR3 DNA, CDR3 protein. D genes are given only for firm matches. A clone size is listed for some rows: how often the clone was seen (once, few, many), or a class if it is expanded.

TRBJ1-4	NA	TRBV5-1	NA	TGCGCCAGCAGCACCGACGGTGCAACTAATGAAAAACTGTTTTTT	CASSTDGATNEKLFF
TRBJ2-3	TRBD2	TRBV4-3	NA	TGCGCCAGCAGCCAAGATTGGTTAGCGGGGGCCAGAAGGGATACGCAGTATTTT	CASSQDWLAGARRDTQYF
TRBJ2-3	TRBD2	TRBV7-9	few	TGTGCCAGCAGCCAGGGACTAGCGAACACAAACACAGATACGCAGTATTTT	CASSQGLANTNTDTQYF
TRBJ1-6	NA	TRBV7-2	few	TGTGCCAGCAGCCTTCTCCTTGGGGATTCACCCCTCCACTTT	CASSLLLGDSPLHF
TRBJ2-5	TRBD2	TRBV7-2	NA	TGTGCCAGCAGCCCCCTGGGGGGGAGGGAGACCCAGTACTTC	CASSPLGGRETQYF
TRBJ1-2	NA	TRBV15	few	TGTGCCACCAGCAGAGATGAGTCGAGGGGCCGGGGCTACACCTTC	CATSRDESRGRGYTF
TRBJ2-1	TRBD1	TRBV19	few	TGTGCCAGTAGTTCCCGGACAGGCCTATCCCTCAACAATGAGCAGTTCTTC	CASSSRTGLSLNNEQFF
TRBJ2-1	NA	TRBV29-1	few	TGCAGCGTTGGGATCAGGAGCTCCTACAATGAGCAGTTCTTC	CSVGIRSSYNEQFF
TRBJ2-3	NA	TRBV5-1	few	TGCGCCAGCAGCTTTAGCGGAGATAGCACAGATACGCAGTATTTT	CASSFSGDSTDTQYF
TRBJ1-3	TRBD1	TRBV6-1	few	TGTGCCAGCAGCTGGGGACAGGGCTCTGGAAACACCATATATTTT	CASSWGQGSGNTIYF
TRBJ1-2	TRBD1	TRBV10-3	NA	TGTGCCATCGGGGCAGGGGGGGACTATGGCTACACCTTC	CAIGAGGDYGYTF
TRBJ2-1	TRBD2	TRBV7-7	many	TGTGCTAGCAGTACGGGACTAGCGGGAGTCGGGGAGCAGTTCTTC	CASSTGLAGVGEQFF
TRBJ2-1	TRBD2	TRBV25-1	many	TGTGCCAGCCGATTAGCGGGAGAGGGCAATGAGCAGTTCTTC	CASRLAGEGNEQFF
TRBJ1-3	TRBD1	TRBV6-5	NA	TGTGCCAGCAGGACAGGGGAGGGAAACACCATATATTTT	CASRTGEGNTIYF
TRBJ2-5	NA	TRBV5-4	NA	TGTGCCAGCAGCTTGTCTACAGGCCGCCAAGAGACCCAGTACTTC	CASSLSTGRQETQYF
TRBJ2-5	TRBD2	TRBV5-1	few	TGCGCCAGCAGGCCACTAGCGGGGGTTGAAGAGACCCAGTACTTC	CASRPLAGVEETQYF
TRBJ1-3	NA	TRBV7-2	few	TGTGCCAGCAGCTTCGGGCACCTTCTTAGCTCTGGAAACACCATATATTTT	CASSFGHLLSSGNTIYF
TRBJ1-5	TRBD1	TRBV4-3	few	TGCGCCAGCAGCCAAGATTGGAGGACAGGGGGCCTTCAGCCCCAGCATTTT	CASSQDWRTGGLQPQHF
TRBJ2-2	NA	TRBV7-6	few	TGTGCCAGCAGCCTGAACAGGGCCACCGGGGAGCTGTTTTTT	CASSLNRATGELFF
TRBJ2-6	TRBD1	TRBV10-3	once	TGTGCCATCAGAGGACAGGGGACACCCTCTGGGGCCAACGTCCTGACTTTC	CAIRGQGTPSGANVLTF
TRBJ2-2	NA	TRBV7-9	NA	TGTGCCAACCTATTAGGGGACACCGGGGAGCTGTTTTTT	CANLLGDTGELFF
TRBJ2-5	TRBD2	TRBV7-2	NA	TGTGCCAGCAGCTTGGGACTAGAGGGGGGTGAGACCCAGTACTTC	CASSLGLEGGETQYF
TRBJ1-2	TRBD1	TRBV28	NA	TGTGCCAGCAGTTTGGACAGGGGACTATATGGCTACACCTTC	CASSLDRGLYGYTF
TRBJ1-4	NA	TRBV7-9	NA	TGTGCCAGCAGCCGGGGGTCGGATGAAAAACTGTTTTTT	CASSRGSDEKLFF
TRBJ2-3	NA	TRBV27	few	TGTGCCAGCAGTTCCACAACAGGGATTCGGGTAGATACGCAGTATTTT	CASSSTTGIRVDTQYF
TRBJ2-1	TRBD2	TRBV6-1	NA	TGTGCCAGCAGCGTTCTAGCGGGAGAAAGCAATGAGCAGTTCTTC	CASSVLAGESNEQFF
TRBJ2-1	NA	TRBV11-2	NA	TGTGCCAGCAGCCCCGGGAACTCCTACAATGAGCAGTTCTTC	CASSPGNSYNEQFF
TRBJ2-1	NA	TRBV7-3	NA	TGTGCCAGCAGCTTATCCCCGGCTTACAATGAGCAGTTCTTC	CASSLSPAYNEQFF
TRBJ2-3	TRBD2	TRBV6-6	NA	TGTGCCAGCATGGGAGGGAGACTTAGCACAGATACGCAGTATTTT	CASMGGRLSTDTQYF
TRBJ1-5	NA	TRBV6-1	few	TGTGCCAGCAGGGGCGGCCAGGGTATTCAGCCCCAGCATTTT	CASRGGQGIQPQHF
TRBJ1-1	NA	TRBV9	NA	TGTGCCAGCAGCGTCGATGGAAGGTACACTGAAGCTTTCTTT	CASSVDGRYTEAFF
TRBJ2-3	NA	TRBV9	NA	TGTGCCAGCAGCGTAGGCGGGATGGCGGATACGCAGTATTTT	CASSVGGMADTQYF
TRBJ2-2	TRBD2	TRBV10-3	few	TGTGCCAGCAGCCAACTAGCGGGAGGGGCCACCGGGGAGCTGTTTTTT	CASSQLAGGATGELFF
TRBJ1-2	NA	TRBV11-2	NA	TGTGCCAGCAGCTTATGGGATGGCTACACCTTC	CASSLWDGYTF
TRBJ1-1	NA	TRBV5-1	few	TGCGCCAGCAGCGCACAGGGTAAAGAGGCTTTCTTT	CASSAQGKEAFF
TRBJ1-4	NA	TRBV4-1	NA	TGCGCCAGCAGCCTAGACAGGACATCAACTAATGAAAAACTGTTTTTT	CASSLDRTSTNEKLFF
TRBJ2-5	NA	TRBV7-2	NA	TGTGCCAGCAGCTCTGCCCCTACAGAGACCCAGTACTTC	CASSSAPTETQYF
TRBJ1-2	NA	TRBV18	NA	TGTGCCAGCTCGCCGGGACACAACTATGGCTACACCTTC	CASSPGHNYGYTF
TRBJ2-5	TRBD1	TRBV4-2	few	TGTGCCAGCAGCCAACCCGGGACAGGGAAACAAGAGACCCAGTACTTC	CASSQPGTGKQETQYF
TRBJ2-3	NA	TRBV2	few	TGTGCCAGCAACTCAGAACGCACAGATACGCAGTATTTT	CASNSERTDTQYF
TRBJ2-1	TRBD2	TRBV7-2	NA	TGTGCCAGCAGCCAACATCTAACCCGCGGGACTAGTCAAAATGAGCAGTTCTTC	CASSQHLTRGTSQNEQFF
TRBJ2-1	NA	TRBV11-2	few	TGTGCCAGCAGCTTTTCGGGAGCCTACAATGAGCAGTTCTTC	CASSFSGAYNEQFF
TRBJ1-2	NA	TRBV11-2	many	TGTGCCAGCAGCTTAGAAAGGACGGGAAACTATGGCTACACCTTC	CASSLERTGNYGYTF
TRBJ1-2	NA	TRBV5-6	few	TGTGCCAGCAGCTTGTCTCCGGTCTCCTACACCTTC	CASSLSPVSYTF
TRBJ1-3	NA	TRBV5-5	many	TGTGCCAGCAGCTTGGGTCAGCCAGATTGGAACACCATATATTTT	CASSLGQPDWNTIYF